Sequencing of this T cell receptor (beta chain) was carried out in a study of monozygotic twins with inflammatory bowel disease. Concerning this clonotype: The target antigen is unknown.

This CDR3 has 15 amino acids. Germline V gene sequence: CDR1 LGHNA, CDR2 YSLEER. Each TCR library used 3500 ng of total RNA. The UMIs carried a 6-nucleotide sample barcode, and they were added by template switching. TCRdb reworked the 5' RACE reads into one entry per CDR3 protein, no DNA. In total, the table holds around 410,000 distinct CDR3 sequences. General study points: On the inverse Simpson index, IBD patients scored lower for TCRbeta diversity than healthy co-twins.

The TCR originated in a human donor with ulcerative colitis or Crohn's disease, or a healthy co-twin of an affected twin (not recorded which). The sequenced sample was blood. The rearrangement uses TRBV4-3 and TRBJ1-1. CDR3 loop: CASSQDLNLNTEAFF.